These T cell receptor beta chains were read from a single sample in a study of blood T cell repertoires in COVID-19. Some clones are missing from TCRdb's copy, which holds only in-frame ones; the method was immunoSEQ multiplex PCR. This table holds about 100,000 clones, around 86% found once. What was sequenced was PBMCs or T cells enriched from blood (not recorded which). Receptors originate from a woman in her fifties or sixties who had recovered from COVID-19. Both conserved end residues are trimmed from each CDR3.

v_call	j_call	cdr3_aa
TRBV19	TRBJ2-1	ASSTDLEQF
TRBV11-3	TRBJ2-3	ASSLGTAYTDTQY
TRBV14	TRBJ2-6	ASSLLGVTGANVLT
TRBV25-1	TRBJ1-3	ASSFSGTGNTIY
TRBV11-2	TRBJ2-7	ASSRGGTGRIEQY
TRBV20-1	TRBJ1-1	SANKEAEAF
TRBV30	TRBJ1-2	AWGGQGEGYT
TRBV5-8	TRBJ2-3	ASSLGGHLGTQY
TRBV2	TRBJ1-6	ASSERQGVNSPLH
TRBV28	TRBJ2-7	ASSGTGDDEQY
TRBV18	TRBJ2-1	ATSRAGFFYNEQF
TRBV5-5	TRBJ1-4	ASRPQGAREKLF
TRBV10-3	TRBJ2-2	AISESTTGGQGELF
TRBV6-4	TRBJ1-6	ASSDKGQGNSPLH
TRBV5-1	TRBJ2-1	ASSSTRGLAGISGEQF
TRBV5-5	TRBJ1-2	ASSLGQGRGANYGYT
TRBV9	TRBJ1-1	ASSVAGYTEAF
TRBV9	TRBJ2-3	ASSPQTGSGDTQY
TRBV28	TRBJ1-5	ASVHPQGHQPQH
TRBV7-6	TRBJ2-3	ASSLSGGGSTDTQY
TRBV18	TRBJ1-2	ASSPTGYGYT
TRBV2	TRBJ1-1	ASSTIGGDTEAF
TRBV7-9	TRBJ2-5	ASSLSSGGGETQY
TRBV11-3	TRBJ1-1	ASSRGEDTEAF
TRBV13	TRBJ2-5	ASLYNDRAPQETQY
TRBV7-8	TRBJ2-2	ASTEGDNTGELF
TRBV10-3	TRBJ2-1	AISGTSGDDEQF
TRBV19	TRBJ2-3	ASSIRGGISTDTQY
TRBV6-5	TRBJ2-7	ASSYSSLDPSFEQY
TRBV7-3	TRBJ1-1	ASSPTTGGTEAF
TRBV30	TRBJ2-3	ACPLAGGLRDTQY
TRBV19	TRBJ1-2	ASSLTGVANYGYT
TRBV6-5	TRBJ2-7	VTTGRVISEQY
TRBV28	TRBJ1-1	ASSSRTVATEAF
TRBV23-1	TRBJ2-7	ASSQSRGTGYYEQY
TRBV2	TRBJ1-2	ASNPSGTGYGYT
TRBV19	TRBJ1-2	ASTTDSGGYGYT
TRBV21-1	TRBJ1-4	ASSKASQGAVRPGFNNEKLF
TRBV20-1	TRBJ2-7	SARESYEQY
TRBV27	TRBJ1-2	ASRFRGGPIYGYT
TRBV30	TRBJ2-3	AWRTRAAGTTVWDTQY
TRBV5-1	TRBJ2-7	ASSLVGTAAYEQY
TRBV5-8	TRBJ2-2	ASSSRTSQTGELF
TRBV5-5	TRBJ2-3	ASSGGSWADTQY
TRBV7-2	TRBJ2-7	ASSSWTNYEQY
TRBV2	TRBJ1-1	ASSEDRFEAF
TRBV6-1	TRBJ1-4	ASSEARAGKLF
TRBV7-8	TRBJ1-2	ASSSSTGVRGYT